Listed below are T cell receptor beta chains from one sample, sequenced in a study of early T cells in non-severe SARS-CoV-2 infection. TCRdb fed the 5' RACE reads into MiXCR, producing one record per CDR3 protein. The sample consists of about 110,000 distinct CDR3 sequences, roughly 12% of them appearing once. Sequencing was done on a sample of whole blood. The origin of the receptors is an adult who was a healthcare worker with PCR-confirmed SARS-CoV-2 infection or an uninfected control (not recorded which). Each CDR3 is given without its conserved first and last residue.

j_call | v_call | cdr3_aa
TRBJ1-5 | TRBV6-4 | ASSATGQGWPQH
TRBJ2-7 | TRBV20-1 | SAGGLAGENEQY
TRBJ2-3 | TRBV9 | ASTKRVADPDTQY
TRBJ2-3 | TRBV29-1 | SVEPPTQY
TRBJ1-1 | TRBV6-5 | ASSYQSWGTEAF
TRBJ2-5 | TRBV2 | ASSVRERETQY
TRBJ2-7 | TRBV6-2/TRBV6-3 | ASRWTGPTYEQY
TRBJ1-5 | TRBV2 | ASSEQGNLEPQH
TRBJ2-7 | TRBV10-2 | ASSVGLPPDEQY
TRBJ1-2 | TRBV20-1 | SAWAARPYGYT
TRBJ2-1 | TRBV3-1 | ASSLPSGSLSYNEQF
TRBJ1-1 | TRBV29-1 | SVALMNTEAF
TRBJ1-6 | TRBV10-2 | ASREGADSPLH
TRBJ2-7 | TRBV6-2/TRBV6-3 | ASRRSGLDSYEQY
TRBJ2-7 | TRBV15 | ATSRDRDRTYEQY
TRBJ2-5 | TRBV9 | ASSVAPLVNQETQY
TRBJ2-7 | TRBV12-3/TRBV12-4 | ASSSQTGGPYEQY
TRBJ2-7 | TRBV20-1 | SAAQGGTPLHEQY
TRBJ1-1 | TRBV6-5 | ASSPAVGAAF
TRBJ1-5 | TRBV7-9 | ASSGGLNQPQH
TRBJ2-5 | TRBV15 | ATSELAGQETQY
TRBJ1-1 | TRBV28 | ATGPGAMNTEAF
TRBJ1-6 | TRBV2 | ASRQGDSPLH
TRBJ1-2 | TRBV9 | ASRGRGGYT
TRBJ2-5 | TRBV5-1 | ASSPEGRRQETQY
TRBJ1-6 | TRBV3-1 | ASSPRRSSYNSPLH
TRBJ2-4 | TRBV6-2/TRBV6-3 | ASSNLPGTGTRKNIQY
TRBJ2-1 | TRBV29-1 | SVSEREQF
TRBJ2-7 | TRBV7-6 | ASSLVPSGGSNEQY
TRBJ2-1 | TRBV7-3 | ASSLDGTQYNEQF
TRBJ2-3 | TRBV20-1 | SATGGTSGSTDTQY
TRBJ1-5 | TRBV10-3 | AISESRQGIRPQH
TRBJ2-7 | TRBV12-3/TRBV12-4 | ASSNHGITYEQY
TRBJ2-3 | TRBV6-5 | ASSPSVSTDTQY
TRBJ2-1 | TRBV20-1 | SARAAILGHNEQF
TRBJ1-5 | TRBV7-9 | ASSPAGVGNQPQH
TRBJ2-6 | TRBV11-2 | ASSRTSDSGANVLT
TRBJ1-4 | TRBV3-1 | ASSQRQLDEKLF
TRBJ2-1 | TRBV5-1 | ASSLVGTNEQF
TRBJ2-7 | TRBV20-1 | SASGLGYEQY
TRBJ2-4 | TRBV5-1 | ASSKVAKNIQY
TRBJ2-1 | TRBV29-1 | SVTGGGQGWPEQF
TRBJ2-3 | TRBV6-6 | ASSYGLAGVTDTQY
TRBJ1-6 | TRBV12-3/TRBV12-4 | ASSLVGTRNSPLH
TRBJ2-3 | TRBV13 | ASSSEGTGPDTQY
TRBJ2-7 | TRBV19 | ASSFSTSGGKEQY
TRBJ2-7 | TRBV12-3/TRBV12-4 | ASSSVLEQY
TRBJ2-7 | TRBV6-5 | ASSAGTGGEQY
TRBJ1-2 | TRBV5-1 | ASSTGTDRYGYT
TRBJ1-1 | TRBV5-8 | ASRRWLMNTEAF
TRBJ2-3 | TRBV11-2 | ASSRSTMSLRDTDTQY
TRBJ2-5 | TRBV20-1 | SAPSQYQETQY
TRBJ2-3 | TRBV10-3 | AISSSVIGTDTQY
TRBJ1-3 | TRBV27 | ASSTRGGIYPIY
TRBJ2-3 | TRBV7-2 | ASSLPTRDTQY
TRBJ2-2 | TRBV11-2 | ASSARLAPGELF
TRBJ2-7 | TRBV28 | ASSSSDRSEQY